A single sample is the source of the 20 T cell receptor beta chains below, sequenced in a study of shared clonotypes between healthy human individuals. Assay: immunoSEQ multiplex PCR; the TCRdb copy retains only in-frame clones and omits some. The table lists more than 450,000 clones, 79% of them singletons. Material: PBMCs. These receptors all come from a woman aged 40 to 50 in good health. Some clones in this sample may be carry-over from other donors' samples.

This CDR3 reads CAWSANRITDTQYF. DNA of the CDR3: TGTGCCTGGAGTGCTAACAGGATCACAGATACGCAGTATTTT. V is TRBV30 and J is TRBJ2-3; tentative D call: TRBD1 (5 bases). CDR3 length equals 14 residues. Between the trimmed V and J ends, which lost 1 base and 2 bases, there was a span of 10 bases. From germline, CDR1 is GTSNPN and CDR2 SVGIG (reference sequence).

V is TRBV2 and J is TRBJ1-2; D unclear. Germline CDR1 reads SNHLY; CDR2 reads FYNNEI. V was cut by 1 base and J by 4 bases, with 10 bases left in between. The length of the CDR3 is 14 residues. This chain's CDR3 is CASSEGGQVYGYTF. Written as DNA, the CDR3 is TGTGCCAGCAGTGAAGGCGGCCAGGTCTATGGCTACACCTTC.

The chain employs TRBV15 and TRBJ2-7; 9 bases match TRBD2. The CDR3 is made up of 15 amino acids. Losses at the gene ends were 1 base for V and 9 bases for J; bases not matched to a gene: 10. Germline-derived CDR1 and CDR2 are LNHNV and YYDKDF (reference sequence). The CDR3 loop is CATSRVGSGGRGQYF. The DNA for the CDR3 is TGTGCCACCAGCAGAGTGGGTAGCGGGGGTCGAGGGCAGTACTTC.

The chain carries TRBV11-2 and TRBJ2-1, with D possibly being TRBD2 (6 bases). The germline V gene has CDR1 SGHAT and CDR2 FQNNGV. The CDR3 runs to 16 residues. The V end lost 5 bases, the J end lost 5 bases, and 19 bases lay between the germline ends. The CDR3 sequence: CASSPGGSYRNNEQFF. The CDR3 nucleotides are TGTGCCAGCAGCCCCGGAGGGAGTTACCGAAACAATGAGCAGTTCTTC.

CDR3 sequence: CASSLTRPRDSRYNEQFF. The CDR3 DNA is TGTGCCAGCAGTTTAACCCGACCCCGGGACAGCCGCTACAATGAGCAGTTCTTC. This chain joins TRBV28 and TRBJ2-1, with 7 bases matching TRBD1. After removal of 2 bases from V and 3 bases from J, the junction contained 13 bases not matched to a gene. CDR1 and CDR2 from the germline V gene are MDHEN and SYDVKM. The length of the CDR3 is 18 residues.

The CDR3 region has the DNA TGTGCCAGCAGCGTAGCGCTAGCGACACGTAATGAGCAGTTCTTC. Protein product: CASSVALATRNEQFF. V gene TRBV9 combines with J gene TRBJ2-1; a possible D gene is TRBD2 (6 bases). Germline assignment: CDR1 SGDLS and CDR2 YYNGEE. V was cut by 0 bases and J by 7 bases, with 14 bases left in between. CDR3 length: 15 residues.

V usage is TRBV7-9 and J usage is TRBJ2-3; no clear D. Germline V CDR1 and CDR2: SEHNR, FQNEAQ (reference sequence). V lost 3 bases and J lost 0, with 7 bases in between. This CDR3 comprises 14 residues. The CDR3 region is CASSFGPSTDTQYF. The CDR3, as DNA: TGTGCCAGCAGCTTCGGCCCTAGCACAGATACGCAGTATTTT.

This chain connects TRBV19 to TRBJ1-5; possible D gene TRBD1, 5 bases. The CDR3 loop spans 14 amino acids. Germline CDR1 LNHDA, CDR2 SQIVND (reference sequence). V lost 7 bases and J 9 bases, leaving 19 bases between the germline ends. CDR3 in amino acids: CASTPDGALSPQHF. DNA of the CDR3: TGTGCCAGTACTCCAGATGGGGCTCTATCGCCCCAGCATTTT. Supplemented by reference TRBV19 and TRBJ1-5, the full variable domain reads DGGITQSPKYLFRKEGQNVTLSCEQNLNHDAMYWYRQDPGQGLRLIYYSQIVNDFQKGDIAEGYSVSREKKESFPLTVTSAQKNPTAFYLCASTPDGALSPQHFGDGTRLSIL.

The J gene is TRBJ2-7, the V gene TRBV30; 7 bases are shared with TRBD2. CDR3 length: 15 residues. Germline-derived CDR1 and CDR2 are GTSNPN and SVGIG (reference sequence). Trimming removed 0 bases from V and 2 bases from J; junction bases left unmatched: 7. The CDR3, as DNA: TGTGCCTGGAGTGTAGGCCTAGCGGCCGCCTACGAGCAGTACTTC. It codes for CAWSVGLAAAYEQYF.

V gene TRBV7-3 combines with J gene TRBJ1-5; no firm D call. V shed 2 bases and J shed 7 bases, with 9 bases lying between them. CDR1 is SGHTA, CDR2 FQGTGA, per germline. This CDR3 region has 13 residues. The CDR3 sequence: CASSLDSKQPQHF. Written as DNA, the CDR3 is TGTGCCAGCAGCTTAGATAGTAAACAGCCCCAGCATTTT. Full variable domain (outside the CDR3, taken from reference TRBV7-3 and TRBJ1-5): GAGVSQTPSNKVTEKGKYVELRCDPISGHTALYWYRQSLGQGPEFLIYFQGTGAADDSGLPNDRFFAVRPEGSVSTLKIQRTERGDSAVYLCASSLDSKQPQHFGDGTRLSIL.

The chain is built from TRBV19 and TRBJ2-7; perhaps TRBD2 as D (6 bases). CDR1 is LNHDA and CDR2 is SQIVND in the germline V gene (reference sequence). Trimming took off 6 bases at V and 2 bases at J, with 14 bases between the two ends. The CDR3 is 14 amino acids. CDR3 coding DNA: TGTGCCAGTAGCCAGCAAGCGGGTCCCTACGAGCAGTACTTC. This sequence encodes CASSQQAGPYEQYF.

This chain's CDR3 is CASSESGNNQPQHF. DNA of the CDR3: TGTGCCAGCTCAGAATCAGGGAACAATCAGCCCCAGCATTTT. The chain is built from TRBV18 and TRBJ1-5, with D perhaps matching TRBD1 (5 bases). V lost 5 bases, J lost 3 bases, and 11 bases lay in between. The CDR3 runs to 14 residues. From germline, CDR1 is KGHSH and CDR2 LQKENI.

The V and J genes are TRBV30 and TRBJ2-3; possibly TRBD2 for D (7 bases). V lost 5 bases and J lost 5, with 17 bases in between. The CDR3 length is 14 residues. Germline values: CDR1 GTSNPN, CDR2 SVGIG (reference sequence). Written as DNA, the CDR3 is TGTGCCTGGCGCAGGGGAGGGGGGGGAGATACGCAGTATTTT. Its translation is CAWRRGGGGDTQYF. The full variable domain, in which reference TRBV30 and TRBJ2-3 provide the parts outside the CDR3, is SQTIHQWPATLVQPVGSPLSLECTVEGTSNPNLYWYRQAAGRGLQLLFYSVGIGQISSEVPQNLSASRPQDRQFILSSKKLLLSDSGFYLCAWRRGGGGDTQYFGPGTRLTVL.

V is TRBV30 and J is TRBJ2-3; 7 positions match TRBD2. The V gene end was trimmed by 2 bases and the J gene end by 5 bases; junction bases not matched to a gene: 10. The CDR3 is made up of 15 amino acids. From germline, CDR1 is GTSNPN and CDR2 SVGIG (reference sequence). Written as DNA, the CDR3 is TGTGCCTGGAGTAATACACGGGAGGTCGGAGATACGCAGTATTTT. Protein product: CAWSNTREVGDTQYF.

The V and J genes are TRBV28 and TRBJ2-1; TRBD1 agrees at 7 bases. With 5 bases clipped from V and 3 bases from J, the junction kept 7 bases outside the gene matches. CDR1 and CDR2 from the germline V gene are MDHEN and SYDVKM. The CDR3 has 15 amino acids. CDR3 bases: TGTGCCAGCAGTCCTCCGGGACAGATCTACAATGAGCAGTTCTTC. Protein product: CASSPPGQIYNEQFF.

This chain links TRBV19 with TRBJ2-3, with 9 bases identical to TRBD1. This CDR3 region has 13 residues. V dropped 5 bases and J dropped 9; count of bases not matched to a gene: 6. CDR1 and CDR2 from the germline V gene are LNHDA and SQIVND (reference sequence). The CDR3 spells CASSPSGTGTQYF. CDR3 in DNA: TGTGCCAGTAGTCCTTCCGGGACAGGGACGCAGTATTTT. The variable domain in full, with the rest retrieved from reference TRBV19 and TRBJ2-3, is DGGITQSPKYLFRKEGQNVTLSCEQNLNHDAMYWYRQDPGQGLRLIYYSQIVNDFQKGDIAEGYSVSREKKESFPLTVTSAQKNPTAFYLCASSPSGTGTQYFGPGTRLTVL.

This clone was found once. The gene calls are TRBV5-1 and TRBJ2-2; D unclear. V was trimmed by 5 bases and J by 1 base, leaving 18 bases between them. This CDR3 is built from 17 residues. Germline V gives CDR1 SGHRS, CDR2 YFSETQ. The DNA for the CDR3 is TGCGCCAGCAGAGTGGCCTACCGTGGGGTGAACACCGGGGAGCTGTTTTTT. Protein product: CASRVAYRGVNTGELFF.

The count of this clone is one. V and J are TRBV5-1 and TRBJ2-5, with D possibly being TRBD2 (6 bases). Trimming took 0 bases from V and 4 from J, leaving 10 bases between them. The CDR3 loop spans 14 amino acids. Germline V gene sequence: CDR1 SGHRS, CDR2 YFSETQ. CDR3 nucleotide sequence: TGCGCCAGCAGCTTGGTCTCCGGGAGAGAGACCCAGTACTTC. It is translated as CASSLVSGRETQYF.

V usage is TRBV27 and J usage is TRBJ2-5; weak D call: TRBD1 (5 bases). Judging by the DNA end, TRBJ2-7 fits better; the J call may be wrong. Germline V CDR1 and CDR2: MNHEY, SMNVEV (reference sequence). The length of the CDR3 is 15 residues. The CDR3 coding sequence is TGTGCCAGCAGTTCTCGGACATTAAGCTCCTACGAGCAGTACTTC. Protein sequence: CASSSRTLSSYEQYF.

About this clone itself: A much larger clone lies a single base off, so this may be a read error. V usage is TRBV25-1 and J usage is TRBJ1-1; no firm D call. V was clipped by 2 bases and J by 3 bases, with 13 bases between them. Germline lookup yields CDR1 MGHDK and CDR2 SYGVNS. This CDR3 is 15 amino acids long. The CDR3 DNA is TGTGCCAGCAGTGAACTGGCCAAAGAGGACACTGAAGCTTTCTTT. As protein: CASSELAKEDTEAFF.